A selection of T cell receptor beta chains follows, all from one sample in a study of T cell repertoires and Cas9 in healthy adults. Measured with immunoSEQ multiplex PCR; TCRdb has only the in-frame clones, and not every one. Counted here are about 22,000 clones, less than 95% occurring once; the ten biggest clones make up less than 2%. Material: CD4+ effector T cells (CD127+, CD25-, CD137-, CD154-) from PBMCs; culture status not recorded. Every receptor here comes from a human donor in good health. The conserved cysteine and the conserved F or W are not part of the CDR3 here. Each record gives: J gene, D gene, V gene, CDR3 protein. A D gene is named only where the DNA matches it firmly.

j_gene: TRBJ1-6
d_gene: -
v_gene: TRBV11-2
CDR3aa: ASSSGDSPLH

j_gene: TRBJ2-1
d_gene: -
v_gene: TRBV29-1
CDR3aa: RITTAHYNEQF

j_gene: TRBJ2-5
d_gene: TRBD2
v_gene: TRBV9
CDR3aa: ASSVESGGLGTQY

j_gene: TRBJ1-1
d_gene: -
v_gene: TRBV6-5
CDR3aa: ASSSYRENTEAF

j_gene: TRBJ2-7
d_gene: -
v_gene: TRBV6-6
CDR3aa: ASSSGTYYEQY

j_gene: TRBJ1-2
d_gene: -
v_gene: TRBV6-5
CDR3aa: ASRRGVSGYT

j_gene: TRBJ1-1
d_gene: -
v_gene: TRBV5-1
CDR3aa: ASSKWDRSNTEAF

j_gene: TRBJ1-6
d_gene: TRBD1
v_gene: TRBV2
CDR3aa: ASRTDRGNDSPLH

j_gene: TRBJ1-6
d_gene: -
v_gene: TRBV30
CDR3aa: AWSVQPFNSPLH

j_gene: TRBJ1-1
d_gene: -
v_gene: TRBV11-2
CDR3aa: ASSSVAQSKAF

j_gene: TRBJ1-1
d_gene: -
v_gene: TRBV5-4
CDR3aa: ASSLVGGNTEAF

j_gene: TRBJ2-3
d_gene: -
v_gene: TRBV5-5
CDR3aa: ASSLVKGTDTQY

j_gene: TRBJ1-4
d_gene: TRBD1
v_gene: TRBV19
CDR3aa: ASRDFGTADEKLF

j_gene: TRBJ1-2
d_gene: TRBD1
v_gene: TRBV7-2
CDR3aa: ASSLAQGPRNYGYT

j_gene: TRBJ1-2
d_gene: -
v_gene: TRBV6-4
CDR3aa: ASQRDSGRNYGYT

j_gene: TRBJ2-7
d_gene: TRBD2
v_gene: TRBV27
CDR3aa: ASSFSRGAGNSISYEQY

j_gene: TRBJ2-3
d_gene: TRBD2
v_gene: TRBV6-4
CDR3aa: ASSEIAGALTDTQY

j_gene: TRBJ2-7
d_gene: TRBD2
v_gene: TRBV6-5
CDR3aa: ASSTMDGREGEQY

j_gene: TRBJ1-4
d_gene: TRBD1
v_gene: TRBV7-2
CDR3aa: ASSTRTGNEKLF

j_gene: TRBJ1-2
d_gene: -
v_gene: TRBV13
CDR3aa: ASSLRRQMQVYGYT

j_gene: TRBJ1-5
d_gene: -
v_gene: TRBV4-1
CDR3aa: ASSQDTGTRQPQH

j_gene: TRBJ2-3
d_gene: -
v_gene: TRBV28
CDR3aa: ASSNTAFREY

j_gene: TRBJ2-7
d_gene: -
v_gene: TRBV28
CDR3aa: ASSLPPGSYEQY

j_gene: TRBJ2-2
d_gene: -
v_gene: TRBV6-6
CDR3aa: ASSARNTGELF

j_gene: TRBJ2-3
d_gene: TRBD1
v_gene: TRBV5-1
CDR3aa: ASSGTGDAQY